Listed below are T cell receptor beta chains from one sample, sequenced in a study of low-dose radiotherapy and immunotherapy resistance in tumors. TCRdb processed the reads anew with MiXCR; each CDR3 protein has one entry. The table includes approximately 84,000 distinct CDR3 sequences, 18% detected once. The specimen was PBMCs, collected before treatment. These TCRs come from a male donor with prostate cancer. CDR3s include the opening cysteine and the closing phenylalanine or tryptophan. The order of the fields is V gene, clone size, D gene, J gene, CDR3 DNA, CDR3 protein. The D gene is left open where the match is weak. A clone size is listed for some rows: how often the clone was seen (once, few, many), or a class if it is expanded.

v_call: TRBV6-5; clone_size: NA; d_call: NA; j_call: TRBJ1-5; cdr3_nt: TGTGCCAGCAGTGAGTGGGCCAATCAGCCCCAGCATTTT; cdr3_aa: CASSEWANQPQHF
v_call: TRBV5-1; clone_size: many; d_call: NA; j_call: TRBJ2-3; cdr3_nt: TGCGCCAGCTGCCCCGACGGGTCGCCAGATACAGATACGCAGTATTTT; cdr3_aa: CASCPDGSPDTDTQYF
v_call: TRBV5-1; clone_size: NA; d_call: TRBD1; j_call: TRBJ2-1; cdr3_nt: TGCGCCAGCAGCTCCGGACAGGGAAAGTTCTTC; cdr3_aa: CASSSGQGKFF
v_call: TRBV3-1; clone_size: many; d_call: NA; j_call: TRBJ2-7; cdr3_nt: TGTGCCAGCAGCGGGGGCTACGAGCAGTACTTC; cdr3_aa: CASSGGYEQYF
v_call: TRBV19; clone_size: many; d_call: TRBD1; j_call: TRBJ2-3; cdr3_nt: TGTGCCAGTAGTATCGGGGTAGACAGGGGGCGCGCAGATACGCAGTATTTT; cdr3_aa: CASSIGVDRGRADTQYF
v_call: TRBV20-1; clone_size: many; d_call: NA; j_call: TRBJ2-5; cdr3_nt: TGCAGTGCTAGCTTGGGGGAGACCCAGTACTTC; cdr3_aa: CSASLGETQYF
v_call: TRBV7-2; clone_size: NA; d_call: NA; j_call: TRBJ1-1; cdr3_nt: TGTGCCAGCAGCTTTCTCAGGGGAGGGTATAGAGAAGCTTTCTTT; cdr3_aa: CASSFLRGGYREAFF
v_call: TRBV7-9; clone_size: many; d_call: NA; j_call: TRBJ2-2; cdr3_nt: TGTGCCCCCCGGGGGACCACCGGGGAGCTGTTTTTT; cdr3_aa: CAPRGTTGELFF
v_call: TRBV12-3/TRBV12-4; clone_size: many; d_call: NA; j_call: TRBJ2-5; cdr3_nt: TGTGCCAGCAGCCCCGGGACACCAGAGACCCAGTACTTC; cdr3_aa: CASSPGTPETQYF
v_call: TRBV11-2; clone_size: NA; d_call: TRBD1; j_call: TRBJ2-5; cdr3_nt: TGTACCAGCAGCCAGACAGGGTTGGAGACCCAGTACTTC; cdr3_aa: CTSSQTGLETQYF
v_call: TRBV3-1; clone_size: few; d_call: NA; j_call: TRBJ1-6; cdr3_nt: TGTGCCAGCAGCCAAGTATATGGGGTTTCGGATTCACCCCTCCACTTT; cdr3_aa: CASSQVYGVSDSPLHF
v_call: TRBV6-2/TRBV6-3; clone_size: few; d_call: NA; j_call: TRBJ1-4; cdr3_nt: TGTGCCAGCAGTCGGCAAAGCTTTAATGAAAAACTGTTTTTT; cdr3_aa: CASSRQSFNEKLFF
v_call: TRBV7-9; clone_size: many; d_call: NA; j_call: TRBJ2-1; cdr3_nt: TGTGCCAGCAGCTCCGAGAATGGAGAGCAGTTCTTC; cdr3_aa: CASSSENGEQFF
v_call: TRBV7-8; clone_size: many; d_call: NA; j_call: TRBJ1-1; cdr3_nt: TGTGCCAGCAGCCCGCTGGGGAACACTGAAGCTTTCTTT; cdr3_aa: CASSPLGNTEAFF
v_call: TRBV14; clone_size: many; d_call: TRBD1; j_call: TRBJ2-7; cdr3_nt: TGTGCCAGCAGCCAAGTACAGGGGACCTACGAGCAGTACTTC; cdr3_aa: CASSQVQGTYEQYF
v_call: TRBV20-1; clone_size: NA; d_call: TRBD2; j_call: TRBJ2-2; cdr3_nt: TGCAGTGCCAGTGCGGGGGGCCCATTAAGATCCGGGGAGCTGTTTTTT; cdr3_aa: CSASAGGPLRSGELFF
v_call: TRBV10-2; clone_size: many; d_call: TRBD2; j_call: TRBJ2-3; cdr3_nt: TGCGCCAGCCGGACTAGCGGGGGCAGAGATACGCAGTATTTT; cdr3_aa: CASRTSGGRDTQYF
v_call: TRBV6-6; clone_size: NA; d_call: TRBD1; j_call: TRBJ1-5; cdr3_nt: TGTGCCAGCAGGACCGCGGGACAGGGAAATCAGCCCCAGCATTTT; cdr3_aa: CASRTAGQGNQPQHF
v_call: TRBV5-1; clone_size: NA; d_call: NA; j_call: TRBJ1-1; cdr3_nt: TGCGCCAGCAAATCGGAGGGGGAATACGCTGAAGCTTTCTTT; cdr3_aa: CASKSEGEYAEAFF
v_call: TRBV2; clone_size: many; d_call: NA; j_call: TRBJ2-5; cdr3_nt: TGTGCCAGCAGTTTAGGCCTACAAGAGACCCAGTACTTC; cdr3_aa: CASSLGLQETQYF
v_call: TRBV5-1; clone_size: few; d_call: TRBD2; j_call: TRBJ2-5; cdr3_nt: TGCGCCAGCAGCTTGGGAGTTAGCGGGGGAATGGAAGAGACCCAGTACTTC; cdr3_aa: CASSLGVSGGMEETQYF
v_call: TRBV20-1; clone_size: many; d_call: NA; j_call: TRBJ2-1; cdr3_nt: TGCAGTGCTAGTCTGCTTGAGCAGTTCTTC; cdr3_aa: CSASLLEQFF
v_call: TRBV6-2/TRBV6-3; clone_size: many; d_call: NA; j_call: TRBJ1-1; cdr3_nt: TGTGCCAGCAGTTACCGTCTCAGCACTGAAGCTTTCTTT; cdr3_aa: CASSYRLSTEAFF
v_call: TRBV29-1; clone_size: many; d_call: TRBD2; j_call: TRBJ2-7; cdr3_nt: TGCAGCGTTGAAGGCGGGGGCGAGCAGTACTTC; cdr3_aa: CSVEGGGEQYF
v_call: TRBV5-1; clone_size: many; d_call: NA; j_call: TRBJ1-1; cdr3_nt: TGCGCCAGCAGCTTGGCCGAGTCCATTGAAGCTTTCTTT; cdr3_aa: CASSLAESIEAFF
v_call: TRBV7-2; clone_size: NA; d_call: NA; j_call: TRBJ1-3; cdr3_nt: TGTGCCAGCAGCTTATGGGGAGTGGGAAACACCATATATTTT; cdr3_aa: CASSLWGVGNTIYF
v_call: TRBV7-8; clone_size: NA; d_call: NA; j_call: TRBJ2-2; cdr3_nt: TGTGCCAGCAGCCCGCAGACCGGGGAGCTGTTTTTT; cdr3_aa: CASSPQTGELFF
v_call: TRBV27; clone_size: many; d_call: NA; j_call: TRBJ1-6; cdr3_nt: TGTGCCAGCAGTTTTCAGCCCAGTCCGAATTCACCCCTCCACTTT; cdr3_aa: CASSFQPSPNSPLHF
v_call: TRBV20-1; clone_size: NA; d_call: NA; j_call: TRBJ1-6; cdr3_nt: TGCAGTGCTAGACAGGGCTATAATTCACCCCTCCACTTT; cdr3_aa: CSARQGYNSPLHF
v_call: TRBV7-2; clone_size: NA; d_call: NA; j_call: TRBJ2-1; cdr3_nt: TGTGCCAGCAGCTTAGGGATTGGTTACAATGAGCAGTTCTTC; cdr3_aa: CASSLGIGYNEQFF
v_call: TRBV24-1; clone_size: many; d_call: NA; j_call: TRBJ2-3; cdr3_nt: TGTGCCACCAGTCAGCAAACTAGCACAGATACGCAGTATTTT; cdr3_aa: CATSQQTSTDTQYF
v_call: TRBV9; clone_size: many; d_call: NA; j_call: TRBJ2-3; cdr3_nt: TGTGCCAGCAGCGTGGGACCCGGGAACACAGATACGCAGTATTTT; cdr3_aa: CASSVGPGNTDTQYF
v_call: TRBV4-2; clone_size: many; d_call: NA; j_call: TRBJ1-2; cdr3_nt: TGTGCCAGCAGCCGGCGGGGGGGCAGGATAGGTGACGGCTACACCTTC; cdr3_aa: CASSRRGGRIGDGYTF
v_call: TRBV5-1; clone_size: many; d_call: NA; j_call: TRBJ2-2; cdr3_nt: TGCGCCAGCAGCTTGGACGGGGCCCCCTCCGGGGAGCTGTTTTTT; cdr3_aa: CASSLDGAPSGELFF
v_call: TRBV11-2; clone_size: many; d_call: NA; j_call: TRBJ2-2; cdr3_nt: TGTGCCAGCACCGCGAGTCCGAACACCGGGGAGCTGTTTTTT; cdr3_aa: CASTASPNTGELFF
v_call: TRBV5-5; clone_size: many; d_call: TRBD2; j_call: TRBJ2-5; cdr3_nt: TGTGCCAGCAGCTTGGAGGCGGGACTAGCTATCAAGACCCAGTACTTC; cdr3_aa: CASSLEAGLAIKTQYF
v_call: TRBV6-6; clone_size: many; d_call: NA; j_call: TRBJ2-6; cdr3_nt: TGTGCCAGCAGTTCCTGGGCAGGACCAAGCTCTGGGGCCAACGTCCTGACTTTC; cdr3_aa: CASSSWAGPSSGANVLTF
v_call: TRBV11-2; clone_size: many; d_call: NA; j_call: TRBJ2-1; cdr3_nt: TGTGCCAGCAGCTCGTCTAGGGGGTACAATGAGCAGTTCTTC; cdr3_aa: CASSSSRGYNEQFF
v_call: TRBV3-1; clone_size: many; d_call: NA; j_call: TRBJ2-2; cdr3_nt: TGTGCCAGCAGCCAAGATTGGCTAGTGGTCTCCACCGGGGAGCTGTTTTTT; cdr3_aa: CASSQDWLVVSTGELFF
v_call: TRBV5-1; clone_size: many; d_call: NA; j_call: TRBJ1-2; cdr3_nt: TGCGCCAGCAGCTTGGTGTCTGATGGAGCTGGCTACACCTTC; cdr3_aa: CASSLVSDGAGYTF
v_call: TRBV5-1; clone_size: many; d_call: NA; j_call: TRBJ2-3; cdr3_nt: TGCGCCAGCAGCTTGGATATAGACCGCACAGATACGCAGTATTTT; cdr3_aa: CASSLDIDRTDTQYF
v_call: TRBV6-5; clone_size: many; d_call: NA; j_call: TRBJ2-1; cdr3_nt: TGTGCCAGCAGTATGGACTCCTACAATGAGCAGTTCTTC; cdr3_aa: CASSMDSYNEQFF
v_call: TRBV29-1; clone_size: NA; d_call: NA; j_call: TRBJ2-3; cdr3_nt: TGCGGCGCCGGAAACCACAAAGATACGCAGTATTTT; cdr3_aa: CGAGNHKDTQYF
v_call: TRBV10-1; clone_size: NA; d_call: NA; j_call: TRBJ1-1; cdr3_nt: TGCGCCAGCCGGTCCGGGAGGAACACTGAAGCTTTCTTT; cdr3_aa: CASRSGRNTEAFF
v_call: TRBV5-6; clone_size: many; d_call: NA; j_call: TRBJ2-7; cdr3_nt: TGTGCCAGCAGCGTTTACCGGGAGTATGGCCCCTACGAGCAGTACTTC; cdr3_aa: CASSVYREYGPYEQYF
v_call: TRBV4-2; clone_size: many; d_call: TRBD1; j_call: TRBJ1-4; cdr3_nt: TGTGCCAGCAGCCAACGGAGGGTCGGACAGGGGATGAATGAAAAACTGTTTTTT; cdr3_aa: CASSQRRVGQGMNEKLFF
v_call: TRBV7-9; clone_size: many; d_call: NA; j_call: TRBJ1-1; cdr3_nt: TGTGCCAGCAGCTCTAGAGGGAGTAACACTGAAGCTTTCTTT; cdr3_aa: CASSSRGSNTEAFF
v_call: TRBV6-1; clone_size: NA; d_call: NA; j_call: TRBJ2-3; cdr3_nt: TGTGCCAGCAGCCCAGGGCGAGGGGGAACGCAGTATTTT; cdr3_aa: CASSPGRGGTQYF
v_call: TRBV5-1; clone_size: many; d_call: NA; j_call: TRBJ2-1; cdr3_nt: TGCGCCAGCAGCTTGGGACTCAACAATGAGCAGTTCTTC; cdr3_aa: CASSLGLNNEQFF
v_call: TRBV5-3; clone_size: many; d_call: TRBD1; j_call: TRBJ2-3; cdr3_nt: TGTGCCAGCAGCTTGGACAGGGCCACAGATACGCAGTATTTT; cdr3_aa: CASSLDRATDTQYF
v_call: TRBV14; clone_size: many; d_call: NA; j_call: TRBJ2-7; cdr3_nt: TGCGCCAGCAGCCAAGCAGGCTACGAGCAGTACTTC; cdr3_aa: CASSQAGYEQYF
v_call: TRBV18; clone_size: many; d_call: NA; j_call: TRBJ2-2; cdr3_nt: TGTGCCAGCTCACCATGGTCCGGGAGAGGGAGCACCGGGGAGCTGTTTTTT; cdr3_aa: CASSPWSGRGSTGELFF
v_call: TRBV6-2/TRBV6-3; clone_size: many; d_call: NA; j_call: TRBJ1-2; cdr3_nt: TGTGCCAGCAGTGAAGGAGGGACCCCTGGCTATGGCTACACCTTC; cdr3_aa: CASSEGGTPGYGYTF
v_call: TRBV7-9; clone_size: many; d_call: NA; j_call: TRBJ1-1; cdr3_nt: TGTGCCAGCAGCCAGAGGGTGGCTCAGGGTATGGGTGAAGCTTTCTTT; cdr3_aa: CASSQRVAQGMGEAFF
v_call: TRBV18; clone_size: many; d_call: NA; j_call: TRBJ2-3; cdr3_nt: TGTGCCAGCACCCCAGGGGGGCGCCGGGATACGCAGTATTTT; cdr3_aa: CASTPGGRRDTQYF
v_call: TRBV4-1; clone_size: many; d_call: TRBD1; j_call: TRBJ2-7; cdr3_nt: TGCGCCAGCAGCCAACAGGACAGGTCCTACGAGCAGTACTTC; cdr3_aa: CASSQQDRSYEQYF
v_call: TRBV11-2; clone_size: many; d_call: NA; j_call: TRBJ2-3; cdr3_nt: TGTGCCAGCAGCTTAGAATACGGGACCCTCGGGGGAGATACGCAGTATTTT; cdr3_aa: CASSLEYGTLGGDTQYF
v_call: TRBV5-1; clone_size: many; d_call: NA; j_call: TRBJ2-5; cdr3_nt: TGCGCCAGCAGCGCCGGGGATGCGGAGACCCAGTACTTC; cdr3_aa: CASSAGDAETQYF
v_call: TRBV12-3/TRBV12-4; clone_size: many; d_call: NA; j_call: TRBJ2-2; cdr3_nt: TGTGCCAGCAGGCCCCTCAAGGAAGACACCGGGGAGCTGTTTTTT; cdr3_aa: CASRPLKEDTGELFF
v_call: TRBV3-1; clone_size: many; d_call: NA; j_call: TRBJ2-7; cdr3_nt: TGTGCCAGCAGCCAAGAGGGGGTTAGGATCTACGAGCAGTACTTC; cdr3_aa: CASSQEGVRIYEQYF